This section outlines one TCR beta chain sequence together with its context. The antigen remains unidentified. The data were obtained in a study of CD8 T cells in ankylosing spondylitis. Study-wide results and caveats: Reportedly, matched ankylosing spondylitis synovial fluid was significantly enriched for disease-linked clones. Clones that were linked to disease were CD8+ and were relatively rare in peripheral blood. Typical of ankylosing spondylitis blood, it appeared, was a TCR beta motif of under 10 highly homologous variants. Earlier authors reported some of these motif variants in reactive arthritis synovial fluid and blood.

It was by quantitative 5'-RACE with molecular barcodes that TCR beta libraries were made. Using its own MiXCR run on the 5' RACE reads, TCRdb lists one record per CDR3 protein. The sample consists of more than 250,000 distinct CDR3 sequences, approximately 8% of them appearing once. The germline V gene has CDR1 SGHTA and CDR2 FQGTGA. The V and J ends lost 5 bases and 6 bases respectively, with 19 bases between them. The CDR3 consists of 16 residues. V and J are TRBV7-3 and TRBJ2-2, with a weak D call TRBD2 (6 bases). The source material was blood, either unsorted or a sorted T cell fraction (not recorded which). This TCR was recovered from a male donor with ankylosing spondylitis. The CDR3 DNA reads TGTGCCAGCAGCCCCGCCGGGACTCACATCTCCGGGGAGCTGTTTTTT. It yields the protein CASSPAGTHISGELFF. The full variable domain, rest sourced from reference TRBV7-3 and TRBJ2-2, is GAGVSQTPSNKVTEKGKYVELRCDPISGHTALYWYRQSLGQGPEFLIYFQGTGAADDSGLPNDRFFAVRPEGSVSTLKIQRTERGDSAVYLCASSPAGTHISGELFFGEGSRLTVL.